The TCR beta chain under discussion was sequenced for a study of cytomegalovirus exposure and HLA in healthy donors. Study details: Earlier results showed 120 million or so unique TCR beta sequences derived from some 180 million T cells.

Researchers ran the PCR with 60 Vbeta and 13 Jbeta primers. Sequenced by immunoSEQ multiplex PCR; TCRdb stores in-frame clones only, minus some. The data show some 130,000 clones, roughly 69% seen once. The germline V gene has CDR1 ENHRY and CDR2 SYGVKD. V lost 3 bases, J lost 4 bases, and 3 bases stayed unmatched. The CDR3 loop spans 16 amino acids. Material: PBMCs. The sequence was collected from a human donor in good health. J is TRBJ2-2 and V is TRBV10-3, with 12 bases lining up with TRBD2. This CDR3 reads CAISDLAGGPTGELFF. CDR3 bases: TGTGCCATCAGTGATCTAGCGGGGGGGCCCACCGGGGAGCTGTTTTTT.